A single sample is the source of the 29 T cell receptor beta chains below, sequenced in a study of T cell repertoires in cytomegalovirus infection (dated 2019 in TCRdb). Antigen specificity for these receptors is unknown. The treatment or condition label of this sample denotes: in vitro stimulation with specific CMV peptide epitopes to enrich CMV-specific T cells. TCRdb names Illumina HiSeq 1500 as the instrument used. TCRdb took the public reads, trimmed them with fastp at Q25, ran MiXCR for clone calling and kept in-frame beta chains. Rows matching on CDR3 protein sequence are summarized as one entry with the most common DNA and genes. This sample has roughly 800,000 distinct CDR3 sequences in its table, and approximately 32% of those were observed once. Clones ranked in the top ten supply 10% to 15% of the sample. The material sequenced was cultured CD8+ T cells from PBMCs, taken from culture after CMV antigen stimulation. The receptors here all came from a human donor in good health (CMV status not recorded). Some clones in this sample may be carry-over from other donors' samples.

The V call is TRBV28, the J call TRBJ2-7; 11 bases match TRBD2. Losses at the gene ends were 7 bases for V and 7 bases for J; bases not matched to a gene: 18. Germline V lookup: CDR1 MDHEN, CDR2 SYDVKM. The CDR3 has 17 residues. The CDR3 region has the DNA TGTGCCAGCACCACCATCCAATTAGCGGGGGGGCTGATGGAGCAGTACGTC. This codes for CASTTIQLAGGLMEQYV.

J is TRBJ1-6 and V is TRBV28; possible D gene TRBD1, 5 bases. Germline loops: CDR1 MDHEN, CDR2 SYDVKM. This CDR3 region has 19 residues. V lost 1 base, J lost 0 bases, and 16 bases lay in between. CDR3 region: CASSLLVRVKPSYNSPLHF. For the CDR3, the DNA is TGTGCCAGCAGTTTATTGGTCAGGGTAAAACCCTCCTATAATTCACCCCTCCACTTT.

The gene calls are TRBV27 and TRBJ1-4; D perhaps matches TRBD1 (6 bases). V lost 6 bases, J lost 13 bases, and 18 bases lay in between. Germline CDR1 is MNHEY and CDR2 is SMNVEV (reference sequence). This CDR3 has 13 amino acids. The CDR3 DNA reads TGTGCCAGCAGCGAAAGTACACAGGGAAGACTGTTTTTT. It translates to CASSESTQGRLFF.

This clonotype was picked up a small number of times. The V and J genes are TRBV7-6 and TRBJ1-5, with a possible D match to TRBD1 (6 bases). The CDR3 has 16 amino acids. Trimming removed 1 base at V and 0 bases at J, with 10 bases between. The V gene's germline CDR1 is SGHVS and CDR2 FNYEAQ. CDR3 protein: CASSLEPGASNQPQHF. The DNA for the CDR3 is TGTGCCAGCAGCTTAGAGCCAGGGGCTAGCAATCAGCCCCAGCATTTT.

There are a few counts of this clonotype. The genes are TRBV29-1 and TRBJ2-3; tentative D call: TRBD2 (5 bases). V was trimmed by 4 bases and J by 3 bases, leaving 14 bases between them. Looked up from germline, CDR1 is SQVTM and CDR2 is ANQGSEA. CDR3 size: 14 residues. CDR3 nucleotides: TGCAGCGTTGGTGGGATCGGCGGGACAGATACGCAGTATTTT. Its protein product is CSVGGIGGTDTQYF.

Ten or more counts support this clonotype. V and J are TRBV11-2 and TRBJ2-5; 7 positions agree with TRBD2. Germline V gene lookup returns CDR1 SGHAT and CDR2 FQNNGV. The ends lost 5 bases at V and 5 bases at J; junction bases unmatched: 8. CDR3 length: 14 residues. The CDR3 DNA reads TGTGCCAGCAGCCAAGGACTAGAACAGGAGACCCAGTACTTC. Amino acid sequence: CASSQGLEQETQYF.

The V and J genes are TRBV6-2 or TRBV6-3 and TRBJ1-5; no clear D. V was pared by 5 bases and J by 5 bases, with 13 bases between. The CDR3 spans 14 residues. Germline V gene sequence: CDR1 MNHEY, CDR2 SVGEGT. The CDR3 DNA reads TGTGCCAGCAGTAACGCGCGAGATCATCAGCCCCAGCATTTT. This sequence encodes CASSNARDHQPQHF.

V gene TRBV7-9 combines with J gene TRBJ2-5; 12 bases map to TRBD1. V was pared by 4 bases and J by 1 base, with 1 base of the junction left unmatched. In germline, CDR1 is SEHNR, CDR2 FQNEAQ (reference sequence). This CDR3 spans 15 amino acids. The CDR3 is CASSWDRGLQETQYF. The DNA for the CDR3 is TGTGCCAGCAGCTGGGACAGGGGGCTCCAAGAGACCCAGTACTTC.

This clonotype was picked up a small number of times. V is TRBV15 and J is TRBJ2-5, with D possibly TRBD2 on 7 matching bases. V dropped 3 bases and J dropped 5 bases, with 19 bases sitting between them. The germline V gene encodes CDR1 LNHNV and CDR2 YYDKDF (reference sequence). This CDR3 is 16 amino acids long. CDR3 nucleotide sequence: TGTGCCACCAGCAGTTTTACAGGGAGGGAAGGGGAGACCCAGTACTTC. It specifies CATSSFTGREGETQYF. Full variable domain (rest looked up from reference TRBV15 and TRBJ2-5): DAMVIQNPRYQVTQFGKPVTLSCSQTLNHNVMYWYQQKSSQAPKLLFHYYDKDFNNEADTPDNFQSRRPNTSFCFLDIRSPGLGDTAMYLCATSSFTGREGETQYFGPGTRLLVL.

This clonotype was seen only a few times. The chain joins TRBV24-1 to TRBJ2-1; TRBD1 agrees at 7 bases. The germline V gene encodes CDR1 KGHDR and CDR2 SFDVKD. There are 15 residues in the CDR3. V lost 7 bases and J lost 5; bases outside the gene matches: 10. Here the CDR3 DNA reads TGTGCCACCAGCGACAGGGATCGCCACAACAATGAGCAGTTCTTC. The encoded protein is CATSDRDRHNNEQFF.

This chain uses TRBV4-3 with TRBJ1-6; TRBD1 matches at 9 bases. This CDR3 has 15 residues. Germline-derived CDR1 and CDR2 are LGHNA and YSLEER. V gave up 3 bases and J gave up 5 bases; unmatched junction bases: 2. CDR3 sequence reads: CASSQDRGNNSPLHF. The CDR3 region has the DNA TGCGCCAGCAGCCAGGACAGGGGTAATAATTCACCCCTCCACTTT.

The chain has TRBV12-3 or TRBV12-4 and TRBJ2-1; 9 nucleotides align to TRBD2. J gave up 9 bases and V 5 bases, and 5 bases lay outside the gene matches. The CDR3 sequence is 13 residues long. The CDR3: CASSGLAGLEQFF. The CDR3 region has the DNA TGTGCCAGCAGTGGGCTAGCGGGGCTTGAGCAGTTCTTC.

This clonotype was detected ten times or more. The chain couples TRBV27 to TRBJ2-7, with 12 positions matching TRBD1. Germline V lookup: CDR1 MNHEY, CDR2 SMNVEV (reference sequence). V lost 6 bases and J lost 2; bases outside the gene matches: 5. This CDR3 is 15 amino acids long. CDR3 residues: CASRPGQGAAYEQYV. DNA of the CDR3: TGTGCCAGCAGACCGGGACAGGGGGCGGCCTACGAGCAGTACGTC.

The chain couples TRBV6-2 or TRBV6-3 to TRBJ2-1, with 9 bases that match TRBD1. Germline V gene sequence: CDR1 MNHEY, CDR2 SVGEGT. V was clipped by 4 bases and J by 9 bases; unmatched bases: 7. The CDR3 has 14 residues. The CDR3 bases are TGTGCCAGCAGTTCCTGGGACAGGGATTTTGAGCAGTTCTTC. It specifies CASSSWDRDFEQFF.

The sample holds many counts of this clonotype. DNA for the CDR3: TGTGCCAGCAGTTACTCCCCTGCGGAGCAGTTCTTC. This sequence encodes CASSYSPAEQFF. The chain joins TRBV6-2 or TRBV6-3 to TRBJ2-1, with no clear D. Trimming pared 0 bases from V and 10 bases from J, leaving 7 bases between. CDR1 and CDR2 (germline): MNHEY, SVGEGT. The CDR3 has 12 amino acids.

Only a few counts were recorded for this clonotype. The rearrangement uses TRBV4-3 and TRBJ2-2, with 11 bases aligning to TRBD2. V gave up 1 base and J gave up 2 bases; unmatched junction bases: 9. CDR1 and CDR2 (germline): LGHNA, YSLEER. The CDR3 has 19 residues. The CDR3 DNA reads as TGCGCCAGCAGCCAAGGGGAACTAGCGGGGGCCTTAAACACCGGGGAGCTGTTTTTT. Its protein is CASSQGELAGALNTGELFF.

This clonotype was counted a few times. The chain links TRBV2 to TRBJ1-3; D is undetermined. V gave up 3 bases and J gave up 2 bases, with 14 bases separating them. This CDR3 has 16 residues. The germline V gene encodes CDR1 SNHLY and CDR2 FYNNEI. The CDR3 nucleotides are TGTGCCAGCAGTGATGGTGGAAGGCAGGCTGGAAACACCATATATTTT. This translates into CASSDGGRQAGNTIYF.

At least ten counts were recorded for this clonotype. The chain joins TRBV6-1 to TRBJ2-4; D might be TRBD1 (6 bases). Trimming left V 5 bases short and J 0 bases short, with 17 bases between. From germline, CDR1 is MNHNS and CDR2 SASEGT. This CDR3 spans 17 amino acids. This CDR3 reads CASSSLDRTIAKNIQYF. CDR3 nucleotides: TGTGCCAGCAGTTCGCTGGACAGAACCATAGCCAAAAACATTCAGTACTTC.

This clonotype was observed many times. The gene calls are TRBV7-6 and TRBJ2-5, with D perhaps TRBD2 (5 bases). The CDR3 length is 16 residues. Trimming cost V 5 bases and J 1 base, with 17 bases left between them. Germline V CDR1 and CDR2: SGHVS, FNYEAQ. The CDR3 sequence is CASSPGLPRAQETQYF. CDR3 bases: TGTGCCAGCAGCCCCGGACTTCCGAGGGCCCAAGAGACCCAGTACTTC.

This clonotype was observed many times. The gene calls are TRBV7-2 and TRBJ1-1, with TRBD1 as a possible D gene (6 bases). This CDR3 comprises 19 residues. Trimming pared 3 bases from V and 0 bases from J, leaving 23 bases between. Per germline, CDR1 SGHTA and CDR2 FQGNSA. The CDR3 here is CASSLLSSPRGPLNTEAFF. In nucleotides, the CDR3 is TGTGCCAGCAGCTTGCTATCTTCCCCGCGGGGGCCACTGAACACTGAAGCTTTCTTT.

The genes are TRBV9 and TRBJ2-4; 8 bases align to TRBD2. This CDR3 comprises 16 residues. Germline V gene sequence: CDR1 SGDLS, CDR2 YYNGEE. V dropped 0 bases and J dropped 10; count of bases not matched to a gene: 12. Written as DNA, the CDR3 is TGTGCCAGCAGCGTAGGGTCCGGGGGGGGACTGAATATTCAGTACTTC. Its protein is CASSVGSGGGLNIQYF.

The genes are TRBV11-3 and TRBJ1-2; TRBD1 might be the D (6 bases). Germline CDR1 SGHNT, CDR2 YENEEA. The CDR3 is 17 residues long. V lost 0 bases and J lost 0, with 14 bases in between. CDR3: CASSLDGGHTSNYGYTF. As DNA, the CDR3 is TGTGCCAGCAGCTTAGATGGGGGACATACCTCTAACTATGGCTACACCTTC.

The gene calls are TRBV7-9 and TRBJ1-6, with D unclear. The CDR3 is 10 residues long. Deletions cut 4 bases from V and 16 bases from J, with 8 bases between. Germline assignment: CDR1 SEHNR and CDR2 FQNEAQ (reference sequence). In DNA, the CDR3 is TGTGCCAGCAGCTCAGCGTCTCTCCACTTT. It encodes CASSSASLHF.

The table lists this clonotype with a few counts. The V and J genes are TRBV6-5 and TRBJ2-7, with TRBD1 matching over 10 bases. Germline-derived CDR1 and CDR2 are MNHEY and SVGAGI. The ends lost 7 bases at V and 5 bases at J; junction bases unmatched: 8. The CDR3 length is 14 residues. The CDR3 DNA sequence: TGTGCCAGCACCCTGGACAGGGGGGGACACGAGCAGTACTTC. Translated, it gives CASTLDRGGHEQYF.

The chain uses TRBV6-2 or TRBV6-3 and TRBJ2-1, with 11 bases aligning to TRBD2. The CDR3 is 17 residues long. Germline CDR1 is MNHEY and CDR2 is SVGEGT. The trim removed 0 bases at V and 8 bases at J, leaving 9 bases unmatched. The CDR3 loop is CASSYSRTSGFKDEQFF. In nucleotides, the CDR3 is TGTGCCAGCAGTTACTCTAGGACTAGCGGGTTCAAGGATGAGCAGTTCTTC.

In this sample, this clonotype turned up a few times. V is TRBV6-6 and J is TRBJ1-1; no clear D gene. The V end was cut by 4 bases, the J end by 5 bases, with 8 bases between. This CDR3 has 12 amino acids. Germline V lookup: CDR1 MNHNY, CDR2 SVGAGI (reference sequence). The CDR3 DNA follows: TGTGCCAGCAGTTTTGGGAAAACTGAAGCTTTCTTT. Translating gives CASSFGKTEAFF.

The chain is built from TRBV19 and TRBJ1-5; no definite D call. CDR3 length: 11 amino acids. Trimming cost V 5 bases and J 15 bases, with 14 bases left between them. Germline V gene sequence: CDR1 LNHDA, CDR2 SQIVND (reference sequence). CDR3 coding DNA: TGTGCCAGTAGTGGCGGCCACCACCCGCATTTT. It yields the protein CASSGGHHPHF.

The chain carries TRBV7-9 and TRBJ2-1, with TRBD2 matching over 9 bases. Germline CDR1 and CDR2: SEHNR and FQNEAQ (reference sequence). V lost 0 bases and J lost 1; bases outside the gene matches: 13. The CDR3 is 20 amino acids. CDR3 nucleotide sequence: TGTGCCAGCAGCTTAGCGGGCCTAGCGGGGAACTTTCTTTCCTACAATGAGCAGTTCTTC. It yields the protein CASSLAGLAGNFLSYNEQFF. The variable domain in full, with the rest retrieved from reference TRBV7-9 and TRBJ2-1, is DTGVSQNPRHKITKRGQNVTFRCDPISEHNRLYWYRQTLGQGPEFLTYFQNEAQLEKSRLLSDRFSAERPKGSFSTLEIQRTEQGDSAMYLCASSLAGLAGNFLSYNEQFFGPGTRLTVL.

The rearrangement uses TRBV4-3 and TRBJ2-1; TRBD2 agrees at 8 bases. CDR3 length: 17 residues. The germline V gene has CDR1 LGHNA and CDR2 YSLEER. Trimming at V came to 0 bases and at J to 2 bases, leaving 6 bases not matched to a gene. CDR3 amino acids: CASSQDRGGVAYNEQFF. The CDR3 DNA is TGCGCCAGCAGCCAAGATCGGGGGGGGGTGGCCTACAATGAGCAGTTCTTC.